The subject of this entry is one TCR beta chain. No cognate antigen has been identified for it. Per-base qualities were not stored, and no clone one base away is much larger. Libraries were constructed by the immunoSEQ multiplex PCR assay. In most patients, genomic DNA was isolated using the Qiagen DNeasy Blood and Tissue Kit and sent frozen to Adaptive Biotechnologies for TCR sequencing. Adaptive Biotechnologies carried out high-throughput TCR-beta CDR3 sequencing of genomic DNA for most patients. The study's processing was this. TCR sequencing data for around 19 patients were retrieved from Adaptive's ImmunoSEQ software; a few other patients were processed with MiXCR and VDJtools. To correct CD4 versus CD8 sorting errors, any sequence found in both subsets at a frequency ratio below 5:1 was removed. CDR3 nucleotide sequences shared by donor and recipient were removed because the origin of these sequences could not be assigned. To count as alloreactive, a clone needed at least 2-fold expansion over unstimulated cells and a minimum CFSE-low frequency of 0.002% (template counts) or 0.001% (read counts). Clones were considered mappable if detected in sequenced pre-transplant spleen, lymph node, or MLR CFSE-low populations of the donor or recipient. Cumulative frequency of alloreactive clones was calculated as a percentage of all sequences weighted by copy number. TCRdb mirrors the immuneACCESS table, restricted to in-frame sequences. Some clones are absent from its copies; in checked studies, under half trace to an unresolved V gene, and the reason for the others is unknown. V and J calls and clone size are those listed in that table; D and trimming were worked out from the DNA. The sample table lists approximately 86,000 clones, about nine tenths of them with a count of one. Roughly 0.37% of the sample comes from the top ten.

The sample's time point label, decoded: cells obtained before transplantation from donor or recipient. CD3+CD4+ and CD3+CD8+ populations were FACS-sorted from unstimulated pre-transplant donor and recipient cells taken from spleen or lymph nodes. The data are from a study of graft-versus-host responses after intestinal transplantation (dated by TCRdb to about 2021). Concerning the study at large: Recipients received multivisceral, liver-intestinal, or isolated intestinal transplants. Every recipient was given anti-thymocyte globulin induction, followed by around three years of maintenance tacrolimus and steroids. Bulk TCR-beta CDR3 sequencing was used to track graft-versus-host and host-versus-graft alloreactive T cell clones in the graft, circulation and bone marrow after intestinal transplantation. Alloreactive clones were identified by sequencing pre-transplant mixed lymphocyte reaction products and comparing these products with unstimulated pre-transplant donor and recipient T cells. The cohort enrolled about two dozen intestinal transplant recipients, one of whom was a retransplant, and a few patients without pretransplant specimens were excluded. A peak of at least 4% donor T cells among recipient peripheral blood mononuclear cells was the definition used for donor T cell macrochimerism. Instead of going to the commercial service, samples from a few later patients were sequenced in-house on an Illumina MiSeq and processed with MiXCR. Here is what the overall study found, with its caveats: High GvH to HvG T cell clonal ratios were observed in the allografts of patients with donor T cell macrochimerism. Early after transplant, peak levels of circulating GvH clones were found to be associated with declines in HvG clones. GvH clones were detected in recipient bone marrow, and some of these GvH clones were observed earlier in ileal mucosa or blood, consistent with an intestinal mucosal origin. Conclusions were limited by the relatively low number and heterogeneity of intestinal transplant patients.

The V end loses 8 bases and the J end loses 1 base, and a stretch of 12 bases separates them. CDR1 is given as SNHLY and CDR2 as FYNNEI, both from the germline V gene. The CDR3 goes from the cysteine to the phenylalanine over 13 residues. The kept DNA is CDR3 alone, 39 bases in frame from the first base. The chain couples TRBV2 to TRBJ2-7; the D gene assignment is ambiguous. Sequences were derived from unstimulated CD8+ T cells sorted from spleen or lymph node cells, sampled before transplant. The clonotype comes from a human donor who was the organ donor for an intestinal transplant. The nucleotides are TGTGCCAGCTCCCCAGGCCCTTCCTACGAGCAGTACTTC. It is translated as CASSPGPSYEQYF.